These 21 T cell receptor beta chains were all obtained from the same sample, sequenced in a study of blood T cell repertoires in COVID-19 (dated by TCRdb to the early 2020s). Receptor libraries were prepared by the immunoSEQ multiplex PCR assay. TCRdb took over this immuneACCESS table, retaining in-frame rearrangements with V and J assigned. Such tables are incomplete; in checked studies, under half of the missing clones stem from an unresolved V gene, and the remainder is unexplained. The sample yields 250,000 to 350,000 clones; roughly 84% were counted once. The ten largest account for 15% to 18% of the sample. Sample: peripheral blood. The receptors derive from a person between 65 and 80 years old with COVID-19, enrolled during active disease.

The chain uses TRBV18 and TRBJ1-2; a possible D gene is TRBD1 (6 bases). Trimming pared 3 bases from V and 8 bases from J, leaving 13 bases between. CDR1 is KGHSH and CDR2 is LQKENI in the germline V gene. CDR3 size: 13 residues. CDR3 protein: CASSPPGVGGYTF. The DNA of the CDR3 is TGTGCCAGCTCACCTCCAGGGGTTGGGGGCTACACCTTC.

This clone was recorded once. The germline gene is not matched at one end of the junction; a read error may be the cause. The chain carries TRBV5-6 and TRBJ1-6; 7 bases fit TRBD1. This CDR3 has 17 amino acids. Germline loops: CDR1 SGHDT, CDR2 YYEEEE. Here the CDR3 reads CASSLTGDPQYTSPLHF. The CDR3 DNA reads TGTGCCAGCAGCTTAACAGGGGATCCCCAATATACTTCACCCCTCCACTTT.

The CDR3 DNA follows: TGTGCCAGCAGTGCGTTGGGACACCGAAGCAATCAGCCCCAGCATTTT. Protein sequence: CASSALGHRSNQPQHF. V gene TRBV6-2 or TRBV6-3 combines with J gene TRBJ1-5; D might be TRBD1 (6 bases). CDR3 length: 16 residues. Germline loops: CDR1 MNHEY, CDR2 SVGEGT. V dropped 5 bases and J dropped 1 base, with 15 bases sitting between them.

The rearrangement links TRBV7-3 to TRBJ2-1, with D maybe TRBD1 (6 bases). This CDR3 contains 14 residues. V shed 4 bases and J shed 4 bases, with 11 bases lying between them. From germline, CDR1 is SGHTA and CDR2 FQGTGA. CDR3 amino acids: CASSYKGDYNEQFF. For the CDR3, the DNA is TGTGCCAGCAGCTATAAGGGGGATTACAATGAGCAGTTCTTC.

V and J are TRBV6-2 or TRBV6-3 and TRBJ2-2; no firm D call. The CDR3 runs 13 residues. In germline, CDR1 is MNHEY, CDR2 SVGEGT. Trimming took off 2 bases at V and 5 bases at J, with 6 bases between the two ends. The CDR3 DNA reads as TGTGCCAGCAGTTACCTCAGTACCGGGGAGCTGTTTTTT. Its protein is CASSYLSTGELFF.

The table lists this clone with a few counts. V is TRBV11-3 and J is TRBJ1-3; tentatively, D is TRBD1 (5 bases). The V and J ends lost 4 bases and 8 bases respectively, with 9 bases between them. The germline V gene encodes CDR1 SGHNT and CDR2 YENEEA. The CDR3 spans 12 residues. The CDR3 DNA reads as TGTGCCAGCAGCTCATCGGGGGACACCATATATTTT. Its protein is CASSSSGDTIYF.

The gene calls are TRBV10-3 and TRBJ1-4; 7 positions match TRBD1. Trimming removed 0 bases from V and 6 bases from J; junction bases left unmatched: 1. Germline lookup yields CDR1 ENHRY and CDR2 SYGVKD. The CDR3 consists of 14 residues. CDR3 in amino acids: CAISESQGDEKLFF. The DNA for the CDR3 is TGTGCCATCAGTGAGTCCCAGGGGGATGAAAAACTGTTTTTT.

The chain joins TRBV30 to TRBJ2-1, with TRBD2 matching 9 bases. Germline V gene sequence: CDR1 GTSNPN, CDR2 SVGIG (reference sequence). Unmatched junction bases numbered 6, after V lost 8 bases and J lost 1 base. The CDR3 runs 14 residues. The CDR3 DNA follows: TGTGCCGGGCGACTAGCGGTTTCCTACAATGAGCAGTTCTTC. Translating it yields CAGRLAVSYNEQFF.

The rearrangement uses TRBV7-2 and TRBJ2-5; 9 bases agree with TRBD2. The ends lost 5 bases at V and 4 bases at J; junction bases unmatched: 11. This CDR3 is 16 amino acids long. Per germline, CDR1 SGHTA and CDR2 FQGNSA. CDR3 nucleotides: TGTGCCAGCAGCCCCCGGGCTAGCGGGGAACGAGAGACCCAGTACTTC. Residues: CASSPRASGERETQYF.

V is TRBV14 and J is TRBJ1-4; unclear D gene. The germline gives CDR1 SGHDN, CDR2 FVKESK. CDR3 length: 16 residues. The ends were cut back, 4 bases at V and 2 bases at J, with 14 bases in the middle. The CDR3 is CASSPERSLTNEKLFF. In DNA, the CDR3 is TGTGCCAGCAGCCCGGAGAGATCTTTGACTAATGAAAAACTGTTTTTT.

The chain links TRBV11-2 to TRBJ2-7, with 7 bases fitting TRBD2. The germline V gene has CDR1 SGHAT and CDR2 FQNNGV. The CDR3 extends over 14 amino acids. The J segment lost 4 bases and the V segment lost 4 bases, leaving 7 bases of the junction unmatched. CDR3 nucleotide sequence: TGTGCCAGCAGCTCGGTGAGCGGGGTATACGAGCAGTACTTC. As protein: CASSSVSGVYEQYF.

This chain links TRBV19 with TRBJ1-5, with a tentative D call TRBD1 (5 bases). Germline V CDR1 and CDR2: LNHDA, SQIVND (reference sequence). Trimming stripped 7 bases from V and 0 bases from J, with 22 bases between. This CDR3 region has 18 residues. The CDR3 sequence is CASTLRSPREYSNQPQHF. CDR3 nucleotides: TGTGCCAGTACCCTAAGGTCCCCCAGGGAATATAGCAATCAGCCCCAGCATTTT.

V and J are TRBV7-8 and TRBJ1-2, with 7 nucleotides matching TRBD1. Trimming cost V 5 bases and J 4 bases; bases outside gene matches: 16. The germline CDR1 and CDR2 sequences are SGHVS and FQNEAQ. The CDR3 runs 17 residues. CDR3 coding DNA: TGTGCCAGCAGCCCGAGCCGGGACAGCGAACGACTCTATGGCTACACCTTC. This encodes CASSPSRDSERLYGYTF.

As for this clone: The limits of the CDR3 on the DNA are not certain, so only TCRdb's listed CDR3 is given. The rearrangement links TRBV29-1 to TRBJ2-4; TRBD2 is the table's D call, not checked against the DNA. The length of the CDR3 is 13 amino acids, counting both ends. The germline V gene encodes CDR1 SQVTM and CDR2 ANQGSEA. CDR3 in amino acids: CSVEDSSVRVQYF.

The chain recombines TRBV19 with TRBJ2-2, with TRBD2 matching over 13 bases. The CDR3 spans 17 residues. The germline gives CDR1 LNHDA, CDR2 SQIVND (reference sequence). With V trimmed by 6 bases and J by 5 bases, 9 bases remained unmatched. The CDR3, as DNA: TGTGCCAGTAGCTCCCGGACTAGCGGGAGTTATACCGGGGAGCTGTTTTTT. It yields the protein CASSSRTSGSYTGELFF.

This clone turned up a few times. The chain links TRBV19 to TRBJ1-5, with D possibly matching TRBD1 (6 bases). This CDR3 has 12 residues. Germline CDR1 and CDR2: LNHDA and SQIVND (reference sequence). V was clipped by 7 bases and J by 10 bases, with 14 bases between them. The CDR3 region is CASIPSQGPQHF. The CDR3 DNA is TGTGCCAGTATTCCCTCACAGGGACCCCAGCATTTT.

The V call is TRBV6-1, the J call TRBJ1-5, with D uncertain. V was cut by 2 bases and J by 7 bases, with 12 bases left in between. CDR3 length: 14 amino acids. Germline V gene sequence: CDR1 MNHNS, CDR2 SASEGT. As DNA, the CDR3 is TGTGCCAGCAGTGAATTCGGGAGGCGGCAGCCCCAGCATTTT. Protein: CASSEFGRRQPQHF.

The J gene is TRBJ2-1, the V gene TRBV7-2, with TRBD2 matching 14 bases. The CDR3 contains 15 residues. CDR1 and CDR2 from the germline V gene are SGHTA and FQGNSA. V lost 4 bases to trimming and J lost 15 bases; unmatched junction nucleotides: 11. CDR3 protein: CASSSERTSGGTTFF. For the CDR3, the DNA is TGTGCCAGCAGCTCCGAAAGGACTAGCGGGGGGACTACGTTCTTC.

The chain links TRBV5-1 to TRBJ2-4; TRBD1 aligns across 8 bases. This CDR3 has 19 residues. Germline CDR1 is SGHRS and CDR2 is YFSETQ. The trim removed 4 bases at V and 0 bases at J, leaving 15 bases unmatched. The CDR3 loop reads CASSPTFRTGFLAKNIQYF. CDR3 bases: TGCGCCAGCAGCCCGACCTTCAGGACAGGGTTCTTAGCCAAAAACATTCAGTACTTC.

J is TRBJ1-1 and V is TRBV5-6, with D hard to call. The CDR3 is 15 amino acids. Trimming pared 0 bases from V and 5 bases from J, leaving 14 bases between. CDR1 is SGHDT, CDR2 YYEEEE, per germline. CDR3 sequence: CASSLVGGVGTEAFF. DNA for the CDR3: TGTGCCAGCAGCTTGGTTGGCGGGGTTGGGACTGAAGCTTTCTTT.

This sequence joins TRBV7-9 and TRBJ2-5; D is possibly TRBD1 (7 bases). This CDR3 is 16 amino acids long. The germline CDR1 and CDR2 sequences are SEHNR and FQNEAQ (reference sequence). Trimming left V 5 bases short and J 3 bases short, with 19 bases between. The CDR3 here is CASSNRQGLTEETQYF. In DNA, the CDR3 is TGTGCCAGCAGCAACAGACAGGGACTCACCGAAGAGACCCAGTACTTC.